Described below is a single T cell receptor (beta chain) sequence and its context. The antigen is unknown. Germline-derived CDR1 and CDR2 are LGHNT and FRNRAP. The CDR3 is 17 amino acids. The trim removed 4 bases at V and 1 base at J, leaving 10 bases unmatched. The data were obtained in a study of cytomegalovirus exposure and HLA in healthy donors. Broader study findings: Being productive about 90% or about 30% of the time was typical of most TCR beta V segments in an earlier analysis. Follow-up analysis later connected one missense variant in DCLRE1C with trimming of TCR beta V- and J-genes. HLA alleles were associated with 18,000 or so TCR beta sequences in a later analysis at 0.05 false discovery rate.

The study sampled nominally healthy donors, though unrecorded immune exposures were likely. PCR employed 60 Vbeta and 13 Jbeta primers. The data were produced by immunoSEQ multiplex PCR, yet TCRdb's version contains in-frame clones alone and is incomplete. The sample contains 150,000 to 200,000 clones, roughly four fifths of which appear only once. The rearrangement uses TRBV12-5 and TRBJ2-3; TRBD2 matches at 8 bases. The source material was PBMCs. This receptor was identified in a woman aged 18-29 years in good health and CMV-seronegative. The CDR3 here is CASGSPLSSGGTDTQYF. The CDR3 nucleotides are TGTGCTAGTGGTTCACCCCTTAGTAGCGGGGGCACAGATACGCAGTATTTT.